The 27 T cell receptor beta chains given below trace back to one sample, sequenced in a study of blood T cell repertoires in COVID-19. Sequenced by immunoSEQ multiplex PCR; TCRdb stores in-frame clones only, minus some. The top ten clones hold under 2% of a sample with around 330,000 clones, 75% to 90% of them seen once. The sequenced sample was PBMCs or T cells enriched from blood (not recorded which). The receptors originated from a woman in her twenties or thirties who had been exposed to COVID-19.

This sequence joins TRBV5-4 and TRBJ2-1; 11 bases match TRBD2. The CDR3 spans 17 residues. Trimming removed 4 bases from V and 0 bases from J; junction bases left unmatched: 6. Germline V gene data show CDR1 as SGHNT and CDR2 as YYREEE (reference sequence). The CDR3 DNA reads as TGTGCCAGCAGCCGTACTAGCGGGGGTAGCTCCTACAATGAGCAGTTCTTC. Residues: CASSRTSGGSSYNEQFF.

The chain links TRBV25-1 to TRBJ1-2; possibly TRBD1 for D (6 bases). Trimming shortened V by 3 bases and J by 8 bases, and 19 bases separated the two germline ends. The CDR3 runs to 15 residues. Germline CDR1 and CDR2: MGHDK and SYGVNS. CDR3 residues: CASSDSGAPYGGYTF. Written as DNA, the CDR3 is TGTGCCAGCAGTGATTCAGGGGCCCCCTATGGAGGCTACACCTTC.

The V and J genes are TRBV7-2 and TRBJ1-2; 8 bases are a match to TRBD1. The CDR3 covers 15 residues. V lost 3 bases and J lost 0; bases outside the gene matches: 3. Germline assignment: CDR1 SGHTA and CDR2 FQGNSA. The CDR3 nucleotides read TGTGCCAGCAGCTTCACGACAGGGGCTAACTATGGCTACACCTTC. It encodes CASSFTTGANYGYTF.

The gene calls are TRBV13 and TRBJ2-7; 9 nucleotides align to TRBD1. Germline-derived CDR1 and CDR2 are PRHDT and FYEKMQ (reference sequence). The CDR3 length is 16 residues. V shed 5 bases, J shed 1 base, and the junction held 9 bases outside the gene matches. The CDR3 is CASSPEGGQGSYEQYF. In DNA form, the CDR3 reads TGTGCCAGCAGCCCTGAGGGGGGACAGGGTTCCTACGAGCAGTACTTC. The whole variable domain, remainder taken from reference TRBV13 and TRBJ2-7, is AAGVIQSPRHLIKEKRETATLKCYPIPRHDTVYWYQQGPGQDPQFLISFYEKMQSDKGSIPDRFSAQQFSDYHSELNMSSLELGDSALYFCASSPEGGQGSYEQYFGPGTRLTVT.

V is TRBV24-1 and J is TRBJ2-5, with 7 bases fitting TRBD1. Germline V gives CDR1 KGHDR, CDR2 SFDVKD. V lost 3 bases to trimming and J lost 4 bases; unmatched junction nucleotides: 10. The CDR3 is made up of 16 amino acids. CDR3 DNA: TGTGCCACCAGTGATCCGGGACAGACCCGGAGAGAGACCCAGTACTTC. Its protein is CATSDPGQTRRETQYF.

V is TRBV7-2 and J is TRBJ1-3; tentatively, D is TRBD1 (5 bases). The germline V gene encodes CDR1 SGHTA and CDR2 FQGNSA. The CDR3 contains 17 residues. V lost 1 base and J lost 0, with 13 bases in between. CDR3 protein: CASSLGGGRSSGNTIYF. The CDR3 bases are TGTGCCAGCAGCTTAGGCGGGGGACGGAGCTCTGGAAACACCATATATTTT.

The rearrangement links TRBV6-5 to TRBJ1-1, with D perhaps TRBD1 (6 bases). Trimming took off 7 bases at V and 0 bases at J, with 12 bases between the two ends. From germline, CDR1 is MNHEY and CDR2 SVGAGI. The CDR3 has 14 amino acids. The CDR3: CASTHGGLNTEAFF. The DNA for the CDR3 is TGTGCCAGCACCCATGGGGGCCTGAACACTGAAGCTTTCTTT.

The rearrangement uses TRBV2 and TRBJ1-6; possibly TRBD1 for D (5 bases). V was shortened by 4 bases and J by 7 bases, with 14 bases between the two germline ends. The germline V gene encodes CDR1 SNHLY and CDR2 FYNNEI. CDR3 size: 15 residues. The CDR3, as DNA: TGTGCCAGCAGTGCTTTGTCAGGGCCCAATTCACCCCTCCACTTT. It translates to CASSALSGPNSPLHF.

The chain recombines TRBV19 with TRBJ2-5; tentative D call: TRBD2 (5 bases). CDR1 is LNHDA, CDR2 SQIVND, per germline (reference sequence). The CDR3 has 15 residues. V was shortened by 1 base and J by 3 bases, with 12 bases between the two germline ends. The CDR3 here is CASSIAFSAKETQYF. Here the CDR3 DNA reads TGTGCCAGTAGTATAGCTTTTAGCGCCAAAGAGACCCAGTACTTC.

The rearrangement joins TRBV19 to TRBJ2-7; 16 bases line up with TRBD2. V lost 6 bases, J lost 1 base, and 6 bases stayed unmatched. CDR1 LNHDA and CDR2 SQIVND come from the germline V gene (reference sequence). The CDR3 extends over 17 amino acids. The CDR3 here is CASSPGLAGGRSYEQYF. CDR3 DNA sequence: TGTGCCAGTAGCCCGGGACTAGCGGGAGGGAGGTCCTACGAGCAGTACTTC.

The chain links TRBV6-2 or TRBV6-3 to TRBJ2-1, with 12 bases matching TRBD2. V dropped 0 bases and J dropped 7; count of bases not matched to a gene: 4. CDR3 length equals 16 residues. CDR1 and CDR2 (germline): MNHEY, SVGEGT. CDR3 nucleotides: TGTGCCAGCAGTTACTCGGCTAGCGGGGGGGAAAATGAGCAGTTCTTC. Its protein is CASSYSASGGENEQFF.

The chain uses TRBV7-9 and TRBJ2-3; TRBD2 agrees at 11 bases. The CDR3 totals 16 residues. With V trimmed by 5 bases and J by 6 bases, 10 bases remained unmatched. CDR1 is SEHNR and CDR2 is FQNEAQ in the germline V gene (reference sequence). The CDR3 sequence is CASSLRLAGTQDTQYF. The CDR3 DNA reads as TGTGCCAGCAGCCTAAGACTAGCGGGAACTCAGGATACGCAGTATTTT.

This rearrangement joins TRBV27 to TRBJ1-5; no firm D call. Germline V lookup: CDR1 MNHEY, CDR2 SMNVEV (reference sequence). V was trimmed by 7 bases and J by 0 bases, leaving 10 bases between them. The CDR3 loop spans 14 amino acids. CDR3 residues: CASKKLDSNQPQHF. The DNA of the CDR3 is TGTGCCAGCAAAAAACTAGATAGCAATCAGCCCCAGCATTTT.

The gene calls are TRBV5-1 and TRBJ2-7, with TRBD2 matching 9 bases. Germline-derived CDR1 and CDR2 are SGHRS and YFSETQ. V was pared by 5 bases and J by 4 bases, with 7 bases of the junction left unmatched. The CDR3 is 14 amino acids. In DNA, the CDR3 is TGCGCCAGCAGGCCCACTAGCGGGTTATACGAGCAGTACTTC. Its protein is CASRPTSGLYEQYF.

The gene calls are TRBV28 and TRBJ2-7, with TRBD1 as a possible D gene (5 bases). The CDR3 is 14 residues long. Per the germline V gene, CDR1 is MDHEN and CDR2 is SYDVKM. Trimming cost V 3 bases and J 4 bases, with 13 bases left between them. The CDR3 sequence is CASSFQGDIYEQYF. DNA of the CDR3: TGTGCCAGCAGTTTTCAGGGTGATATTTACGAGCAGTACTTC.

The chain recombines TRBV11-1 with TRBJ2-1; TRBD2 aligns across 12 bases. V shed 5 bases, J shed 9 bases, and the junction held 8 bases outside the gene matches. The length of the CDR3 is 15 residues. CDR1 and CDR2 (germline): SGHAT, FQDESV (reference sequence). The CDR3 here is CASSPTSGGQVEQFF. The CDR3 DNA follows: TGTGCCAGCAGCCCAACTAGCGGGGGGCAGGTTGAGCAGTTCTTC.

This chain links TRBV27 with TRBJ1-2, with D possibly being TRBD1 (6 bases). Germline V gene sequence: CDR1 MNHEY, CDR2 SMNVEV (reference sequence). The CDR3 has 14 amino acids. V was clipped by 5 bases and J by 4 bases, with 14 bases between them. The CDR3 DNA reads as TGTGCCAGCAGTCCCAACGGGGGGCTCTATGGCTACACCTTC. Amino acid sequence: CASSPNGGLYGYTF.

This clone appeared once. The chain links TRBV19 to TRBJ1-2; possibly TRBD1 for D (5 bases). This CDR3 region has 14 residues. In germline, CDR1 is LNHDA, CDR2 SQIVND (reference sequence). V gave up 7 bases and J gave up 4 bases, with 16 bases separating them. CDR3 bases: TGTGCCAGTACCCAGACGGAGGGGATCTATGGCTACACCTTC. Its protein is CASTQTEGIYGYTF. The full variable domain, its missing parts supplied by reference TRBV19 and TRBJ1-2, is DGGITQSPKYLFRKEGQNVTLSCEQNLNHDAMYWYRQDPGQGLRLIYYSQIVNDFQKGDIAEGYSVSREKKESFPLTVTSAQKNPTAFYLCASTQTEGIYGYTFGSGTRLTVV.

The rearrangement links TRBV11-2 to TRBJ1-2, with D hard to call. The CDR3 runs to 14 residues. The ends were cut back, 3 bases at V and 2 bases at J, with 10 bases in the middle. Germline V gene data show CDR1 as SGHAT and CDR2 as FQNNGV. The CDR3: CASSFSGLNYGYTF. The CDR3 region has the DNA TGTGCCAGCAGCTTCTCTGGTCTAAACTATGGCTACACCTTC.

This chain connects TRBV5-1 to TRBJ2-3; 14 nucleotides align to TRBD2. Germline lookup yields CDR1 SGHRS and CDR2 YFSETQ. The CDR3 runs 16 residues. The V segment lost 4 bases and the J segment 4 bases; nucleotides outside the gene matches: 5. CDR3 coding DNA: TGCGCCAGCAGCCCCGGGACTAGCGGGAGATCAGATACGCAGTATTTT. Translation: CASSPGTSGRSDTQYF.

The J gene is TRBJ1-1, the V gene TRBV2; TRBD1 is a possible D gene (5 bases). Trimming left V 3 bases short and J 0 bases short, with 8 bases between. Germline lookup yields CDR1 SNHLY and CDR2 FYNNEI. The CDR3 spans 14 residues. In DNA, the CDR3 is TGTGCCAGCAGTGACCAGGGCCTGAACACTGAAGCTTTCTTT. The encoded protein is CASSDQGLNTEAFF.

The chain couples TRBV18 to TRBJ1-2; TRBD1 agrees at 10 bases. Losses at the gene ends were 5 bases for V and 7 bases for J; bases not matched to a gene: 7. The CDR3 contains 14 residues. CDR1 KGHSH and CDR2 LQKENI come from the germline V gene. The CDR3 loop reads CASSRDRGSSGYTF. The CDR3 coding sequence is TGTGCCAGCTCAAGGGACAGGGGATCGAGTGGCTACACCTTC. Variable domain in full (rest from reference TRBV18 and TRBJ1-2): NAGVMQNPRHLVRRRGQEARLRCSPMKGHSHVYWYRQLPEEGLKFMVYLQKENIIDESGMPKERFSAEFPKEGPSILRIQQVVRGDSAAYFCASSRDRGSSGYTFGSGTRLTVV.

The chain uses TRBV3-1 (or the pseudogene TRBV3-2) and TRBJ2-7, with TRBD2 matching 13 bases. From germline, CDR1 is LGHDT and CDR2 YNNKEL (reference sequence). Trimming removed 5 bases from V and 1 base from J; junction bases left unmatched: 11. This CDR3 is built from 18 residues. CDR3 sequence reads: CASSTQGTSGEKSYEQYF. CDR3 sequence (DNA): TGTGCCAGCAGCACTCAGGGGACTAGCGGGGAAAAATCCTACGAGCAGTACTTC.

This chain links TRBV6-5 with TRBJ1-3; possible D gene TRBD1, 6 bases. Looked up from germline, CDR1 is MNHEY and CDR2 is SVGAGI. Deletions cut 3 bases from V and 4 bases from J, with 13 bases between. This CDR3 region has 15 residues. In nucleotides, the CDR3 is TGTGCCAGCAGTTATCGGGGGGCTAAAGGAAACACCATATATTTT. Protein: CASSYRGAKGNTIYF.

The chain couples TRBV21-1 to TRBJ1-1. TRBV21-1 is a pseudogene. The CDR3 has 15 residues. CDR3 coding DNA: TGTGCCAGCACCCAAGTAGAGGGGAGGGACACTGAAGCTTTCTTT. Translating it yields CASTQVEGRDTEAFF.

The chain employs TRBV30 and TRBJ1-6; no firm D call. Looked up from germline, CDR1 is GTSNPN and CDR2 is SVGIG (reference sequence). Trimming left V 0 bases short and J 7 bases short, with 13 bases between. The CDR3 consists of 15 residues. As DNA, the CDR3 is TGTGCCTGGAGTGTTCTGGAGAACTTAAATTCACCCCTCCACTTT. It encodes CAWSVLENLNSPLHF.

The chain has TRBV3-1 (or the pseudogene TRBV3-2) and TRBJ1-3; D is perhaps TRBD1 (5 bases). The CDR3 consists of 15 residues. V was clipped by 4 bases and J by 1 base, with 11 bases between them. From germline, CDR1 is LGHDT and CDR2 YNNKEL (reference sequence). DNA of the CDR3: TGTGCCAGCAGCCTAGCGGGGGAGTCTGGAAACACCATATATTTT. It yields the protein CASSLAGESGNTIYF.